This TCR beta chain was identified in a study of T cells in Graves' hyperthyroidism and ophthalmopathy. This clonotype occurred many times. With 5 bases clipped from V and 4 bases from J, the junction kept 10 bases outside the gene matches. This CDR3 is 15 amino acids long. Germline V gives CDR1 MNHEY, CDR2 SVGEGT. Newly diagnosed hyperthyroidism patients aged 18 to 65 years had disease lasting under 2 months. Patients with uncontrolled infections, other autoimmune diseases, pregnancy or lactation were excluded. Amplified TCR beta CDR3 regions came from RNA transcripts. Carried out on the TCR CDR3, a first-round RT-PCR used the HTBI primer set. TCRdb re-derived calls from the multiplex PCR reads in MiXCR, one entry per CDR3 protein. The sample gives a few hundred thousand distinct CDR3 sequences, around 21% of which show up once; about a quarter is in the top ten.

The genes are TRBV6-2 or TRBV6-3 and TRBJ2-7; 8 bases line up with TRBD1. Source material: blood. This clonotype was obtained from a young man with Graves' hyperthyroidism. CDR3 bases: TGTGCCAGCAGTGACCCAGGGGGCCCCCAATACGAGCAGTACTTC. Residues: CASSDPGGPQYEQYF.